The rows below give T cell receptor beta chains drawn from one sample of a study of cytomegalovirus exposure and HLA in healthy donors. This table comes from immunoSEQ multiplex PCR, and its TCRdb copy is limited to in-frame clones, with some not included. The top ten clones hold 8.5% of a sample with under 200,000 clones, approximately 78% of them seen once. What was sequenced was PBMCs. The receptor source for this set is a male donor in good health and CMV-seropositive. Each CDR3 is given with its conserved first and last residue. Fields, in order: J gene, D gene, V gene, CDR3 protein, CDR3 DNA. A D gene is named only where the DNA matches it firmly.

TRBJ1-2	TRBD1	TRBV7-2	CASSPGQGGYGYTF	TGTGCCAGCAGCCCGGGACAGGGGGGATATGGCTACACCTTC
TRBJ1-4	-	TRBV19	CASSISGAANEKLFF	TGTGCCAGTAGTATATCTGGGGCAGCTAATGAAAAACTGTTTTTT
TRBJ1-1	-	TRBV30	CAWARFGIAEAFF	TGTGCCTGGGCCAGGTTCGGAATCGCTGAAGCTTTCTTT
TRBJ1-1	TRBD1	TRBV7-8	CAIIPDRVNTEAFF	TGTGCCATCATCCCCGACAGGGTGAACACTGAAGCTTTCTTT
TRBJ2-6	TRBD2	TRBV7-6	CASSRTSGSSGANGLTF	TGTGCCAGCAGTCGGACTAGCGGGAGCTCTGGGGCCAACGGCCTGACTTTC
TRBJ2-1	-	TRBV5-1	CASSPGWNEQFF	TGCGCCAGCAGCCCAGGGTGGAATGAGCAGTTCTTC
TRBJ1-5	-	TRBV6-1	CASSERRVRTQPQHF	TGTGCCAGCAGTGAGAGGAGGGTACGCACTCAGCCCCAGCATTTT
TRBJ1-1	TRBD1	TRBV28	CASSKQGADEAFF	TGTGCCAGCAGTAAACAGGGGGCTGATGAAGCTTTCTTT
TRBJ1-1	-	TRBV2	CASSVDHSAGAFF	TGTGCCAGCAGTGTAGATCACTCGGCGGGTGCTTTCTTT
TRBJ1-1	-	TRBV28	CATIRGVDTEAFF	TGTGCCACTATACGGGGGGTGGACACTGAAGCTTTCTTT